A single sample gave rise to the 14 T cell receptor beta chains below, sequenced in a study of OX40 agonist ivuxolimab in advanced cancers. TCRdb's table, derived via immunoSEQ multiplex PCR, lists solely in-frame clones and lacks some. Of 90,000 to 130,000 clones in the sample, roughly 90% are singletons; the top ten hold about 0.67%. The sequenced sample was CD4+ or CD8+ T cells sorted from blood, obtained in a trial of the OX40 agonist ivuxolimab. These TCRs come from an adult with an advanced solid tumor such as melanoma, head and neck, liver or kidney cancer.

CDR3 protein: CASSQQAVEQFF. CDR3 bases: TGTGCCAGCTCCCAACAGGCAGTTGAGCAGTTCTTC. This chain connects TRBV18 to TRBJ2-1; the D gene is possibly TRBD1 (5 bases). V was cut by 6 bases and J by 9 bases, with 12 bases left in between. Germline assignment: CDR1 KGHSH and CDR2 LQKENI. The CDR3 contains 12 residues. The full variable domain, with the rest looked up from reference TRBV18 and TRBJ2-1, is NAGVMQNPRHLVRRRGQEARLRCSPMKGHSHVYWYRQLPEEGLKFMVYLQKENIIDESGMPKERFSAEFPKEGPSILRIQQVVRGDSAAYFCASSQQAVEQFFGPGTRLTVL.

The chain couples TRBV2 to TRBJ2-7, with D tentatively TRBD1 (6 bases). CDR1 and CDR2 from the germline V gene are SNHLY and FYNNEI. V shed 2 bases and J shed 1 base, with 12 bases lying between them. This CDR3 spans 15 amino acids. The CDR3 DNA follows: TGTGCCAGCAGTGAACCTCAGGACAGTTCCTACGAGCAGTACTTC. This sequence encodes CASSEPQDSSYEQYF.

The chain combines TRBV2 with TRBJ1-3, with D unclear. This CDR3 has 13 residues. CDR1 and CDR2 from the germline V gene are SNHLY and FYNNEI. The V gene lost 7 bases and the J gene lost 2 bases, with 9 bases spanning the gap. The CDR3 coding sequence is TGTGCCAGCACTACTGGGGCTGGAAACACCATATATTTT. This translates into CASTTGAGNTIYF.

The chain employs TRBV2 and TRBJ2-2; the D gene is possibly TRBD2 (7 bases). The V and J ends lost 6 bases and 6 bases respectively, with 17 bases between them. There are 15 residues in the CDR3. Germline V CDR1 and CDR2: SNHLY, FYNNEI. CDR3 region: CASSRGGPVSGELFF. DNA for the CDR3: TGTGCCAGCAGCAGGGGAGGGCCGGTATCCGGGGAGCTGTTTTTT.

The CDR3 bases are TGCGCCAGCAGTGATGGCGGGAGGGCCGACCATGAGCAGTTCTTC. Amino acid sequence: CASSDGGRADHEQFF. The chain combines TRBV10-1 with TRBJ2-1, with 9 nucleotides matching TRBD2. Germline V CDR1 and CDR2: WNHNN, SYGVQD (reference sequence). V lost 3 bases to trimming and J lost 8 bases; unmatched junction nucleotides: 8. CDR3 length: 15 amino acids.

V and J are TRBV18 and TRBJ2-7; 9 positions match TRBD1. CDR1 is KGHSH, CDR2 LQKENI, per germline. The CDR3 contains 18 residues. V lost 2 bases and J lost 0; bases outside the gene matches: 11. In nucleotides, the CDR3 is TGTGCCAGCTCACCAAACCTATTGACAGGGGGGAGCTCCTACGAGCAGTACTTC. Its translation is CASSPNLLTGGSSYEQYF.

The chain links TRBV9 to TRBJ2-3; D is unclear. Trimming pared 0 bases from V and 0 bases from J, leaving 8 bases between. This CDR3 comprises 15 residues. Germline V CDR1 and CDR2: SGDLS, YYNGEE. In DNA form, the CDR3 reads TGTGCCAGCAGCGTAGCTTGGGGTAGCACAGATACGCAGTATTTT. Translated: CASSVAWGSTDTQYF.

Concerning this clone itself: Other DNA sequences in the sample encode the same CDR3. The genes are TRBV7-3 and TRBJ1-2; D call uncertain. Trimming stripped 5 bases from V and 4 bases from J, with 11 bases between. The CDR3 is 13 amino acids. Germline V gives CDR1 SGHTA, CDR2 FQGTGA. The CDR3 bases are TGTGCCAGCAGCCTCCGTGGTGGCTATGGCTACACCTTC. It encodes CASSLRGGYGYTF.

This chain uses TRBV6-5 with TRBJ1-1; D might be TRBD1 (6 bases). The germline CDR1 and CDR2 sequences are MNHEY and SVGAGI. The CDR3 runs 15 residues. With 6 bases removed from V and 0 bases from J, the gap between germline ends came to 14 bases. The CDR3 loop reads CASSRGGGVNTEAFF. In DNA, the CDR3 is TGTGCCAGCAGCCGAGGGGGTGGGGTGAACACTGAAGCTTTCTTT.

The CDR3 loop is CASTHNEELFF. The CDR3 DNA reads as TGTGCCAGCACCCACAATGAGGAGCTGTTTTTT. The chain couples TRBV6-1 to TRBJ2-2; no definite D call. V lost 7 bases and J 10 bases, leaving 10 bases between the germline ends. The CDR3 is made up of 11 amino acids. Germline CDR1 is MNHNS and CDR2 is SASEGT.

The chain couples TRBV5-6 to TRBJ2-7, with TRBD2 identical over 8 bases. Germline trimming cut 0 bases from V and 2 bases from J; bases unmatched to any gene: 7. In germline, CDR1 is SGHDT, CDR2 YYEEEE. The CDR3 totals 16 residues. The CDR3 sequence: CASSLAGGARAYEQYF. Here the CDR3 DNA reads TGTGCCAGCAGCTTGGCCGGGGGGGCGCGAGCCTACGAGCAGTACTTC.

V and J are TRBV6-4 and TRBJ2-7; D remains unclear. The ends were cut back, 8 bases at V and 7 bases at J, with 18 bases in the middle. The CDR3 has 13 amino acids. Germline lookup yields CDR1 MRHNA and CDR2 SNTAGT. CDR3 in DNA: TGTGCCAGCCGCTCGACGCTAACTGGGGAGCAGTACTTC. As protein: CASRSTLTGEQYF.

Comment on this clone: A read error may produce the germline difference seen at one junction end. This sequence joins TRBV29-1 and TRBJ2-3; 7 bases are shared with TRBD1. CDR3 length: 11 amino acids. The germline CDR1 and CDR2 sequences are SQVTM and ANQGSEA. CDR3 sequence (DNA): TGCAGCGCCCAAATCGGGGACAGCAAGGTTTTT. Its protein product is CSAQIGDSKVF.

The chain joins TRBV6-1 to TRBJ2-7; perhaps TRBD1 as D (6 bases). V was pared by 7 bases and J by 7 bases, with 20 bases between. This CDR3 comprises 14 residues. Germline loops: CDR1 MNHNS, CDR2 SASEGT. This chain's CDR3 is CASMGDISYMEQYF. CDR3 nucleotides: TGTGCCAGCATGGGGGACATTTCGTATATGGAGCAGTACTTC.